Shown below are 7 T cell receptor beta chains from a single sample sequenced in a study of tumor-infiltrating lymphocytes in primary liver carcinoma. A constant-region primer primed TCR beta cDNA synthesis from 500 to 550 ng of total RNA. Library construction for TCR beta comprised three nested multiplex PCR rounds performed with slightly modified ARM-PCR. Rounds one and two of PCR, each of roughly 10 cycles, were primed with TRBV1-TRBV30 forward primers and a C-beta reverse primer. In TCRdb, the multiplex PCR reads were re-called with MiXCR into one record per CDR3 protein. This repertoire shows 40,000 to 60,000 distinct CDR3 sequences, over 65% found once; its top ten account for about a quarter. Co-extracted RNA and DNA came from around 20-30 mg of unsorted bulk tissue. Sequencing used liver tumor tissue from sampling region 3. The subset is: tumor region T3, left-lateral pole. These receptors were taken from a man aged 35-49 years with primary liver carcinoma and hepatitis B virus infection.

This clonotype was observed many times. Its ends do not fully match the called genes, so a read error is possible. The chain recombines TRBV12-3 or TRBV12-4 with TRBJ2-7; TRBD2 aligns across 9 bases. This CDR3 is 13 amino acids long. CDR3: CASSETSGYGQYF. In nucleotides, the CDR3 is TGTGCCAGCAGTGAGACTAGCGGCTACGGGCAGTACTTC.

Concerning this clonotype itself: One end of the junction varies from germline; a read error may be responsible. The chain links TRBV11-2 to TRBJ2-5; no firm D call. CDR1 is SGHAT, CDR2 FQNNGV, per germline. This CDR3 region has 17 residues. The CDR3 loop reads CASSLSRYSAHQEAQYF. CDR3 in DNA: TGTGCCAGCAGCTTATCGCGGTACTCGGCCCACCAAGAGGCCCAGTACTTC.

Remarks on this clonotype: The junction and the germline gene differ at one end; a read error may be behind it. CDR3 loop: CVSSPKGGSYNEQFF. For the CDR3, the DNA is TGTGTCAGCAGCCCAAAGGGGGGAAGCTACAATGAGCAGTTCTTC. The chain joins TRBV11-1 to TRBJ2-1; D may match TRBD1 or TRBD2 (6 bases each). Germline V gene lookup returns CDR1 SGHAT and CDR2 FQDESV (reference sequence). The CDR3 sequence is 15 residues long. Full variable domain (remainder filled in from reference TRBV11-1 and TRBJ2-1): EAEVAQSPRYKITEKSQAVAFWCDPISGHATLYWYRQILGQGPELLVQFQDESVVDDSQLPKDRFSAERLKGVDSTLKIQPAELGDSAMYLCVSSPKGGSYNEQFFGPGTRLTVL.

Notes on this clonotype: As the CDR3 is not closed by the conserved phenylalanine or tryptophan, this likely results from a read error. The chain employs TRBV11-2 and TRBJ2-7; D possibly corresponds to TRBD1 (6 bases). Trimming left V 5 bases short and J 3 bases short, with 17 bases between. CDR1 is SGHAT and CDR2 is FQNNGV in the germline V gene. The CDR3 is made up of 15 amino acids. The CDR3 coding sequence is TGTGCCAGCAGCCAAAATTCGGAAGGGGGCTACGAGCAGTACCTC. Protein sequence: CASSQNSEGGYEQYL.

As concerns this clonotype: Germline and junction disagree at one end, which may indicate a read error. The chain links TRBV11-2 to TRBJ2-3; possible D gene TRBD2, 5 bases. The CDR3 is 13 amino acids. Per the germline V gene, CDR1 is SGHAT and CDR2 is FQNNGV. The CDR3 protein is CAGSPLADDMQYF. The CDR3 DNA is TGTGCTGGCAGCCCGCTAGCAGACGATATGCAGTATTTT.

The CDR3 coding sequence is TGTGCCAGCAGCGCACACGATGGCGAGACCCAGTACTTC. Translated, it gives CASSAHDGETQYF. The chain combines TRBV21-1 with TRBJ2-5. TRBV21-1 is reported as a pseudogene. There are 13 residues in the CDR3.

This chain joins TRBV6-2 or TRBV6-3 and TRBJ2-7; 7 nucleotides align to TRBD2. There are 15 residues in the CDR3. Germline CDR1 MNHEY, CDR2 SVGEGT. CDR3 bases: TGTACCGGCAGTTACTCGGGGGAGGGTCCCTACGAGCAGTACTTC. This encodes CTGSYSGEGPYEQYF.